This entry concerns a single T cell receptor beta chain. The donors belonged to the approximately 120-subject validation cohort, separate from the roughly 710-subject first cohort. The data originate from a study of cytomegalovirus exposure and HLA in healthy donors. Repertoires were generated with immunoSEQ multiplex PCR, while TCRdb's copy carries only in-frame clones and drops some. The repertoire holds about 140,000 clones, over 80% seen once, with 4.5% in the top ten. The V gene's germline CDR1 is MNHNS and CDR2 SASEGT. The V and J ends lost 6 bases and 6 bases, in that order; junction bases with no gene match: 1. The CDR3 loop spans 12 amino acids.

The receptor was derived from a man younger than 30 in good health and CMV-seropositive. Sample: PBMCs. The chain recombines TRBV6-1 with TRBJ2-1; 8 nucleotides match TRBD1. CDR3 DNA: TGTGCCAGCAGCGGACAGGGCAATGAGCAGTTCTTC. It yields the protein CASSGQGNEQFF.